This TCR beta chain was found in a study of shared clonotypes between healthy human individuals. The study enrolled healthy HIV-negative adults without recent acute infections or vaccinations as donors. General study results and limits: Naive subsets generally exceeded memory subsets in estimated richness.

This clone came up many times. The antigen remains unidentified. The authors loaded 200 ng DNA, 30,000 to 35,000 T cell genomes, into sorted-subset replicate PCRs. Per the study methods: Without quality scores, immunoSEQ junctional reads could not be filtered like full-length reads. The table came from immunoSEQ multiplex PCR; TCRdb's copy has only in-frame clones and leaves some out. That table supplies the V and J calls and clone size; D and trimming were determined from the DNA. The table has roughly 700,000 clones, around 67% seen once; the top ten hold around 1.6%. The germline V gene has CDR1 SGHVS and CDR2 FNYEAQ. The CDR3 is 15 residues long. V was clipped by 5 bases and J by 6 bases; unmatched bases: 5.

The receptor comes from a woman aged 25-40 years in good health. The sequenced sample consisted of memory CD4+ T cells sorted from blood. Subset defined: CD45RA-negative fraction. The J gene is TRBJ2-1, the V gene TRBV7-6; 12 bases line up with TRBD2. The CDR3, as DNA: TGTGCCAGCAGCGGTGGACTAGCGGGGCGCAATGAGCAGTTCTTC. Its translation is CASSGGLAGRNEQFF.